The clone carrying this T cell receptor (beta chain) showed up just a few times. The antigen remains unidentified. TCRdb passed the RT-PCR reads through MiXCR, listing each CDR3 protein once. The data hold roughly 170,000 distinct CDR3 sequences, with about 10% observed a single time. The record originates from a study of response to subunit inactivated influenza vaccine. Study observations and caveats: There was a suggestion from the authors that each seasonal influenza vaccination recruits few new T cells.

Sequenced here: non-naive T cells sorted from PBMCs, sampled on the day of vaccination. This TCR was recovered from a man aged 50 to 60 who received an inactivated influenza vaccine.

Here the CDR3 reads CAISNPGQSGNEQFF. The CDR3, as DNA: TGTGCCATCAGCAACCCGGGACAGTCCGGCAATGAGCAGTTCTTC. This chain connects TRBV10-3 to TRBJ2-1; 7 positions agree with TRBD1. The germline gives CDR1 ENHRY, CDR2 SYGVKD. V trimming: 6 bases; J trimming: 6 bases; junction bases outside the gene matches: 11. The CDR3 extends over 15 amino acids.